This T cell receptor (beta chain) originates from a study of CXCR3-negative and CXCR3-positive naive CD8 T cells. Across the whole study: The total count of TRB reads reached around 140 million, and each library contributed about 1.5 +/- 0.3 million. Regarding the study as a whole: Between one naive subset and the other, surface CD5 was comparable, and TCR strength was inferred from TRB CDR3 properties. Both naive subsets showed comparably high diversity, and memory CD8+ cells showed much lower diversity.

Details on this clonotype: Its specificity is unknown.

The authors prepared UMI-labeled TRB cDNA libraries by 5' RACE. TCRdb processed the 5' RACE reads again and assigns one entry to each CDR3 protein, with no DNA. In total, the table holds more than 50,000 distinct CDR3 sequences. The sequence came from a human donor in good health. Some clones in this sample may be carry-over from other donors' samples. Sequenced input: naive CXCR3- CD8+ T cells from blood. Subset denoted: CD45RO-CCR7+CD27+CD95- naive CD8+ T cells lacking CXCR3 (TNR3-).

CDR3 loop: CASSRLAGVTGELFF. V usage is TRBV6-2 or TRBV6-3 and J usage is TRBJ2-2; TCRdb picks TRBD2, but there is no DNA to check that call. Germline V gene data show CDR1 as MNHEY and CDR2 as SVGEGT. The length of the CDR3 is 15 residues.